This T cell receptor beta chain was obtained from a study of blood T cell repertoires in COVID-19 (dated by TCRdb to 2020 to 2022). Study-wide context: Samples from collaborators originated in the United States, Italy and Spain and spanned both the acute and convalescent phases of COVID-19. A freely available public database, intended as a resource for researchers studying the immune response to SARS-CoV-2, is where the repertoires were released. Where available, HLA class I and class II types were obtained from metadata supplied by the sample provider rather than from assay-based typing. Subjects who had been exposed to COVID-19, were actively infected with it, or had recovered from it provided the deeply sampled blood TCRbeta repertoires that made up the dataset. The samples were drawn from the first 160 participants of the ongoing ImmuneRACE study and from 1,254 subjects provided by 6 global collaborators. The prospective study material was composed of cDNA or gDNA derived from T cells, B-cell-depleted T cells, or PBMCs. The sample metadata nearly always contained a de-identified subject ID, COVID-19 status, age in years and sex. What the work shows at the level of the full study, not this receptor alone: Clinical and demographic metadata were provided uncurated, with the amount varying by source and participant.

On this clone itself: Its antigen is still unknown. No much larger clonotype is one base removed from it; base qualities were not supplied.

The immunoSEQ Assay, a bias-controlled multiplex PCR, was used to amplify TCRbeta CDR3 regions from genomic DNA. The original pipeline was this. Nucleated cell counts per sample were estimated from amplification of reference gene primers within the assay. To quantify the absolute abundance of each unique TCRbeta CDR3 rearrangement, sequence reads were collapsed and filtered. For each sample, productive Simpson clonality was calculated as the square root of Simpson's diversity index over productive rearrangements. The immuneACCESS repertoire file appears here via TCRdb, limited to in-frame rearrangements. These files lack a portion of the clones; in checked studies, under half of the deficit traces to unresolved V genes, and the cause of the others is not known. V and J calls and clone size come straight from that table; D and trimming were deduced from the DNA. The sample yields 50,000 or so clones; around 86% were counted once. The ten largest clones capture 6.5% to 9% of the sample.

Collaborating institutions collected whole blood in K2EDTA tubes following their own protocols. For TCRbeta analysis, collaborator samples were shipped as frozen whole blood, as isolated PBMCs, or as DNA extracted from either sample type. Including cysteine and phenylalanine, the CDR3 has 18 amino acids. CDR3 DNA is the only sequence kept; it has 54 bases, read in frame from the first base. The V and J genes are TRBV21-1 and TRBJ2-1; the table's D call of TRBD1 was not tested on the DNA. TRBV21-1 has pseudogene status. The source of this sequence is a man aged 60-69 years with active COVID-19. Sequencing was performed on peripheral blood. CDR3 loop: CASSNSHSPGNLNNEQFF. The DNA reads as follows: TGTGCCAGCAGCAATAGTCATAGTCCAGGCAACCTTAACAATGAGCAGTTCTTC.